Presented here are 28 T cell receptor beta chains from one specimen sequenced in a study of blood T cell repertoires in COVID-19 (dated by TCRdb to 2018 to 2021). The protocol used for the library was the immunoSEQ multiplex PCR assay. The table was pulled from immuneACCESS by TCRdb, which kept in-frame rearrangements only. Such tables lose some clones; where checked, under half of the loss comes from unresolved V genes, and the rest has no known cause. In this sample the table shows more than 50,000 clones, almost 85% of which occur a single time. The ten biggest clones cover around 16% of the sample. Sample: peripheral blood. Every receptor here comes from a human donor in a cohort sampled during active COVID-19.

This clone was recorded many times. The genes are TRBV25-1 and TRBJ2-7; TRBD1 aligns across 8 bases. In germline, CDR1 is MGHDK, CDR2 SYGVNS. CDR3 length: 14 residues. The V gene end was trimmed by 5 bases and the J gene end by 2 bases; junction bases not matched to a gene: 5. The DNA for the CDR3 is TGTGCCAGCAGTATGGAACAGGGGGCCTACGAGCAGTACTTC. It translates to CASSMEQGAYEQYF.

The rearrangement joins TRBV11-2 to TRBJ1-4, with no clear D. Germline CDR1 reads SGHAT; CDR2 reads FQNNGV. The CDR3 extends over 13 amino acids. Deletions cut 3 bases from V and 4 bases from J, with 6 bases between. The CDR3 here is CASSLAFNEKLFF. CDR3 DNA sequence: TGTGCCAGCAGCTTGGCCTTTAATGAAAAACTGTTTTTT.

This sequence joins TRBV6-6 and TRBJ1-2; no clear D gene. Germline lookup yields CDR1 MNHNY and CDR2 SVGAGI (reference sequence). Trimming took 11 bases from V and 4 from J, leaving 14 bases between them. There are 12 residues in the CDR3. CDR3 residues: CAGHTVPYGYTF. The CDR3 DNA reads as TGTGCCGGTCATACGGTCCCCTATGGCTACACCTTC.

This clone came up once. This chain links TRBV7-2 with TRBJ2-1; the match to TRBD1 covers 8 bases. This CDR3 contains 15 residues. V shed 7 bases, J shed 5 bases, and the junction held 10 bases outside the gene matches. CDR1 and CDR2 from the germline V gene are SGHTA and FQGNSA. The CDR3 DNA follows: TGTGCCAGCACCGCGAGGACAGGGTCCCACAATGAGCAGTTCTTC. It translates to CASTARTGSHNEQFF.

The chain couples TRBV7-9 to TRBJ1-2, with D possibly TRBD1 on 5 matching bases. Germline V gives CDR1 SEHNR, CDR2 FQNEAQ (reference sequence). The CDR3 runs 15 residues. V was trimmed by 1 base and J by 6 bases, leaving 15 bases between them. The CDR3 protein is CASSLVLRGSDGYTF. Here the CDR3 DNA reads TGTGCCAGCAGCTTAGTTCTTCGGGGGTCTGATGGCTACACCTTC.

V usage is TRBV6-5 and J usage is TRBJ1-4; no clear D gene. Germline CDR1 and CDR2: MNHEY and SVGAGI. This CDR3 contains 14 residues. Deletions cut 6 bases from V and 8 bases from J, with 16 bases between. The CDR3 nucleotides read TGTGCCAGCAGCCAAAGCCCGGGTTGGGAAAAACTGTTTTTT. It codes for CASSQSPGWEKLFF.

The chain combines TRBV19 with TRBJ1-2; the match to TRBD1 covers 7 bases. Germline lookup yields CDR1 LNHDA and CDR2 SQIVND (reference sequence). V dropped 5 bases and J dropped 7; count of bases not matched to a gene: 13. The CDR3 has 15 residues. The CDR3: CASSFRTGSLGGYTF. In DNA, the CDR3 is TGTGCCAGTAGTTTCCGGACAGGATCACTGGGTGGCTACACCTTC.

This clone has only one observation. The rearrangement uses TRBV24-1 and TRBJ2-2; 7 bases agree with TRBD1. Trimming removed 12 bases from V and 5 bases from J; junction bases left unmatched: 8. The CDR3 covers 13 residues. Germline values: CDR1 KGHDR, CDR2 SFDVKD. This chain's CDR3 is CAARTGRTGELFF. CDR3 nucleotide sequence: TGTGCCGCAAGGACAGGACGGACCGGGGAGCTGTTTTTT.

The CDR3 sequence is CASSQDTSGGTQTYNEQFF. In DNA, the CDR3 is TGTGCCAGCAGCCAGGATACTAGCGGGGGGACCCAGACCTACAATGAGCAGTTCTTC. The chain recombines TRBV3-1 (or the pseudogene TRBV3-2) with TRBJ2-1, with TRBD2 identical over 12 bases. The length of the CDR3 is 19 residues. The germline V gene encodes CDR1 LGHDT and CDR2 YNNKEL (reference sequence). V lost 3 bases and J lost 2; bases outside the gene matches: 11.

The V gene is TRBV7-2, the J gene TRBJ1-6, with 8 bases lining up with TRBD1. Per germline, CDR1 SGHTA and CDR2 FQGNSA. CDR3 size: 16 residues. V shed 4 bases and J 10 bases; nucleotides not matched to a gene: 12. The DNA of the CDR3 is TGTGCCAGCAGCTCAAACTTAAACAGGGGGGGCTCACCCCTCCACTTT. Amino acid sequence: CASSSNLNRGGSPLHF.

This rearrangement joins TRBV7-2 to TRBJ2-5; 10 bases agree with TRBD1. The V segment lost 5 bases and the J segment 10 bases; nucleotides outside the gene matches: 4. CDR1 is SGHTA, CDR2 FQGNSA, per germline. This CDR3 has 12 residues. CDR3: CASSPGTGDQYF. In DNA form, the CDR3 reads TGTGCCAGCAGCCCGGGGACAGGGGACCAGTACTTC.

The sample holds one count of this clone. This sample includes further DNA sequences coding for the same CDR3. The chain has TRBV18 and TRBJ1-6, with no clear D. V shed 3 bases and J shed 7 bases, with 7 bases lying between them. The CDR3 sequence is 13 residues long. Per germline, CDR1 KGHSH and CDR2 LQKENI. In DNA, the CDR3 is TGTGCCAGCTCACCGGCGGGGAATTCACCCCTCCACTTT. This codes for CASSPAGNSPLHF.

The V gene is TRBV3-1 (or the pseudogene TRBV3-2), the J gene TRBJ2-5; 12 bases fit TRBD2. The CDR3 runs 16 residues. The junction had 5 bases not matched to a gene; V was cut back by 1 base and J by 5 bases. Germline CDR1 is LGHDT and CDR2 is YNNKEL (reference sequence). The CDR3 is CASSQGTGLAGETQYF. CDR3 nucleotides: TGTGCCAGCAGCCAAGGTACCGGACTAGCGGGGGAGACCCAGTACTTC.

The chain couples TRBV6-5 to TRBJ1-5; 12 nucleotides line up with TRBD1. CDR3 length: 16 amino acids. Per the germline V gene, CDR1 is MNHEY and CDR2 is SVGAGI. V was pared by 4 bases and J by 6 bases, with 7 bases of the junction left unmatched. In nucleotides, the CDR3 is TGTGCCAGCAGTTCCTACGGGACAGGGGGCATTCAGCCCCAGCATTTT. Translation gives CASSSYGTGGIQPQHF.

V is TRBV11-2 and J is TRBJ1-1; TRBD1 aligns across 7 bases. The CDR3 is made up of 16 amino acids. In germline, CDR1 is SGHAT, CDR2 FQNNGV. Trimming at V came to 3 bases and at J to 1 base, leaving 8 bases not matched to a gene. The CDR3 spells CASSLVAGGWNTEAFF. Written as DNA, the CDR3 is TGTGCCAGCAGCTTGGTCGCAGGGGGGTGGAACACTGAAGCTTTCTTT.

The rearrangement links TRBV7-6 to TRBJ1-2, with 8 bases identical to TRBD1. Trimming removed 1 base from V and 7 bases from J; junction bases left unmatched: 8. The CDR3 has 15 amino acids. Germline CDR1 reads SGHVS; CDR2 reads FNYEAQ. CDR3 bases: TGTGCCAGCAGCTTAGGCACAGGGGGGCCTTCTGGCTACACCTTC. Protein product: CASSLGTGGPSGYTF.

This clone was counted only a few times. The chain employs TRBV29-1 and TRBJ2-3; D not certain. The CDR3 is 13 residues long. With 2 bases removed from V and 0 bases from J, the gap between germline ends came to 6 bases. The germline CDR1 and CDR2 sequences are SQVTM and ANQGSEA. In DNA, the CDR3 is TGCAGCGTTGAATCCCAGAGCACAGATACGCAGTATTTT. This sequence encodes CSVESQSTDTQYF.

The chain joins TRBV10-3 to TRBJ2-3, with D possibly matching TRBD1 (5 bases). Germline-derived CDR1 and CDR2 are ENHRY and SYGVKD. This CDR3 is built from 11 residues. V was shortened by 8 bases and J by 7 bases, with 10 bases between the two germline ends. The CDR3 here is CAIGTDNTQYF. The CDR3 bases are TGTGCCATCGGAACGGACAATACGCAGTATTTT.

The rearrangement uses TRBV7-9 and TRBJ1-2; TRBD1 is a possible D gene (5 bases). The CDR3 sequence is 15 residues long. Germline CDR1 is SEHNR and CDR2 is FQNEAQ (reference sequence). The V and J ends lost 1 base and 4 bases respectively, with 13 bases between them. CDR3: CASSLEGTGRYGYTF. CDR3 DNA: TGTGCCAGCAGCTTAGAGGGTACAGGCCGCTATGGCTACACCTTC. Complete variable domain (other parts from reference TRBV7-9 and TRBJ1-2): DTGVSQNPRHKITKRGQNVTFRCDPISEHNRLYWYRQTLGQGPEFLTYFQNEAQLEKSRLLSDRFSAERPKGSFSTLEIQRTEQGDSAMYLCASSLEGTGRYGYTFGSGTRLTVV.

The chain couples TRBV9 to TRBJ1-6; the D gene is possibly TRBD1 (6 bases). Germline-derived CDR1 and CDR2 are SGDLS and YYNGEE. V lost 4 bases to trimming and J lost 11 bases, with 16 bases between them. There are 14 residues in the CDR3. DNA for the CDR3: TGTGCCAGCAGCACTGGAACAGGGATACCACCCCTCCACTTT. It codes for CASSTGTGIPPLHF.

CDR3 protein: CASSQGWTSGETQYF. The CDR3 nucleotides read TGCGCCAGCAGCCAAGGGTGGACTAGCGGAGAGACCCAGTACTTC. V is TRBV4-3 and J is TRBJ2-5; 10 bases align to TRBD2. The V gene's germline CDR1 is LGHNA and CDR2 YSLEER. The CDR3 covers 15 residues. The J segment lost 4 bases and the V segment lost 1 base, leaving 3 bases of the junction unmatched.

The chain carries TRBV3-1 (or the pseudogene TRBV3-2) and TRBJ1-3; D uncertain. Germline V gene lookup returns CDR1 LGHDT and CDR2 YNNKEL (reference sequence). Trimming shortened V by 6 bases and J by 2 bases, and 14 bases separated the two germline ends. The CDR3 is 15 residues long. The CDR3 sequence: CASSRMRSTGNTIYF. In nucleotides, the CDR3 is TGTGCCAGCAGTCGTATGAGGAGCACTGGAAACACCATATATTTT.

The table lists this clone with a few counts. V usage is TRBV25-1 and J usage is TRBJ1-6, with D unclear. Deletions cut 8 bases from V and 10 bases from J, with 15 bases between. Germline CDR1 and CDR2: MGHDK and SYGVNS. The CDR3 is made up of 13 amino acids. CDR3 residues: CASRGPELSPLHF. The DNA for the CDR3 is TGTGCCAGCCGCGGGCCAGAACTATCACCCCTCCACTTT. Based on the CDR3 plus reference TRBV25-1 and TRBJ1-6, the full variable domain is EADIYQTPRYLVIGTGKKITLECSQTMGHDKMYWYQQDPGMELHLIHYSYGVNSTEKGDLSSESTVSRIRTEHFPLTLESARPSHTSQYLCASRGPELSPLHFGNGTRLTVT.

The rearrangement uses TRBV14 and TRBJ1-6; 7 bases fit TRBD1. V shed 3 bases, J shed 9 bases, and the junction held 2 bases outside the gene matches. There are 13 residues in the CDR3. Looked up from germline, CDR1 is SGHDN and CDR2 is FVKESK. The CDR3 region is CASSQTGFSPLHF. The CDR3 nucleotides read TGTGCCAGCAGCCAGACAGGGTTTTCACCCCTCCACTTT.

This clone was seen a handful of times. This chain uses TRBV27 with TRBJ1-5, with D unresolved. Between the trimmed V and J ends, which lost 3 bases and 7 bases, there was a span of 10 bases. Germline V gene data show CDR1 as MNHEY and CDR2 as SMNVEV (reference sequence). The CDR3 totals 13 residues. The CDR3 loop reads CASSLNGFQPQHF. DNA for the CDR3: TGTGCCAGCAGTTTGAACGGTTTCCAGCCCCAGCATTTT.

The table lists this clone with a count of one. The chain combines TRBV29-1 with TRBJ2-7; 8 nucleotides match TRBD1. The V and J ends lost 7 bases and 5 bases, in that order; junction bases with no gene match: 7. Germline CDR1 and CDR2: SQVTM and ANQGSEA. The CDR3 is made up of 12 amino acids. The CDR3 DNA is TGCAGCGCCTCGACAGGGGAAAACGAGCAGTACTTC. Its protein is CSASTGENEQYF.

This clone was observed once. The genes are TRBV6-5 and TRBJ2-3, with 7 bases fitting TRBD2. Germline assignment: CDR1 MNHEY and CDR2 SVGAGI. The V segment lost 6 bases and the J segment 6 bases; nucleotides outside the gene matches: 12. The CDR3 loop spans 15 amino acids. CDR3 region: CASSLGEAGLDTQYF. Written as DNA, the CDR3 is TGTGCCAGCAGCCTCGGGGAAGCGGGGTTGGATACGCAGTATTTT.

The chain recombines TRBV7-2 with TRBJ1-1; D is unclear. Germline V lookup: CDR1 SGHTA, CDR2 FQGNSA. V shed 7 bases and J shed 9 bases, with 21 bases lying between them. The CDR3 covers 14 residues. As DNA, the CDR3 is TGTGCCAGCACTAGAACCGGGCTAAGGGAGCAAGCTTTCTTT. It specifies CASTRTGLREQAFF.